A selection of T cell receptor beta chains follows, all from one sample in a study of blood T cell repertoires in COVID-19. Generated by immunoSEQ multiplex PCR, the TCRdb table keeps only in-frame clones and is missing some. The table includes around 60,000 clones, 72% detected once. Sequencing was performed on peripheral blood. These receptors all stem from a woman aged 65 to 85 with COVID-19, enrolled during active disease. CDR3s include the opening cysteine and the closing phenylalanine or tryptophan. Fields, in order: D gene, V gene, clone size, J gene, CDR3 protein. The D gene is left open where the match is weak. Size is stated for part of the rows, as once, few or many counts, or as a class when the clone is expanded.

-	TRBV15	-	TRBJ1-4	CATSRDSREWDEKLFF
-	TRBV7-8	once	TRBJ1-1	CASSSPIGGNTEAFF
TRBD2	TRBV19	few	TRBJ2-2	CASSTGLAGVGTGELFF
TRBD1	TRBV5-6	few	TRBJ1-2	CASRLDRGPDPYGYTF
TRBD1	TRBV2	few	TRBJ2-5	CASSPRPGQGKETQYF
-	TRBV3-1/TRBV3-2	-	TRBJ2-5	CASSPSGTLQETQYF
-	TRBV10-3	-	TRBJ1-2	CAISESGRDGYTF
TRBD2	TRBV5-8	-	TRBJ2-5	CASSRGLAGQETQYF
-	TRBV10-3	-	TRBJ1-1	CAISHRESNTEAFF
TRBD1	TRBV29-1	-	TRBJ2-3	CSVAVQKAGGTQYF
TRBD2	TRBV7-9	few	TRBJ2-5	CASSIGLAPETQYF
TRBD2	TRBV7-2	-	TRBJ2-1	CASSLRSSGGPNEQFF
-	TRBV5-4	-	TRBJ2-1	CASSLVAVDRGEQFF
TRBD1	TRBV18	few	TRBJ1-4	CASSPGQAGEKLFF
TRBD1	TRBV19	-	TRBJ1-3	CASSRQGPDSGNTIYF
TRBD1	TRBV2	-	TRBJ1-6	CASSEQGVDSPLHF
-	TRBV2	-	TRBJ2-1	CASRAGTSSYNEQFF
TRBD1	TRBV7-9	-	TRBJ1-6	CASSLDRENSPLHF
-	TRBV6-5	once	TRBJ1-1	CASSFDREAFF
-	TRBV9	-	TRBJ2-1	CASSVARTTSSYNEQFF
-	TRBV11-3	-	TRBJ1-1	CASSSGHSLEAFF
TRBD2	TRBV11-3	-	TRBJ2-1	CASSFLAEPYNEQFF
-	TRBV6-2/TRBV6-3	-	TRBJ2-2	CASSIAGSTGELFF
TRBD1	TRBV4-2	-	TRBJ2-3	CASSQSGQGTDTQYF
TRBD1	TRBV5-1	-	TRBJ1-2	CASSHRTGGADGYTF
TRBD1	TRBV5-5	few	TRBJ2-5	CASSPEGASKETQYF
TRBD1	TRBV27	few	TRBJ1-6	CASSLRTGLLYNSPLHF
TRBD1	TRBV29-1	-	TRBJ2-2	CSVPHRGTNTGELFF
-	TRBV12-5	-	TRBJ1-3	CASGLVVWRGGSIASGNTIYF
TRBD2	TRBV5-1	once	TRBJ2-2	CASSHPGGAGELFF
-	TRBV5-5	-	TRBJ1-1	CASSWGRLQGTEAFF
TRBD1	TRBV6-2/TRBV6-3	-	TRBJ1-6	CASSYDRGPGSSPLHF
-	TRBV24-1	few	TRBJ1-1	CANQAGWDNSTPLNTEAFF
-	TRBV4-2	-	TRBJ1-1	CASSQGRNTEAFF
TRBD2	TRBV5-6	-	TRBJ2-3	CASSLRLAATDTQYF
TRBD2	TRBV6-1	-	-	CASSEEEGGGNRELFF
TRBD2	TRBV28	-	TRBJ2-3	CASEAGGQDTQYF
-	TRBV3-1/TRBV3-2	-	TRBJ2-2	CASSQLGGVNTGELFF
-	TRBV24-1	few	TRBJ2-2	CATSDFNGELFF
TRBD2	TRBV6-4	-	TRBJ2-5	CASSETSGSLKTQYF